The clone carrying this TCR beta chain was picked up many times. Its antigen is unknown. Its ends do not fully match the called genes, so a read error is possible. This CDR3 has 15 amino acids. CDR1 and CDR2 (germline): SGHNT, YYREEE (reference sequence). Individual cDNA molecules were tagged with unique molecular identifiers, the study reported. TCRdb redid the calling of the 5' RACE reads with MiXCR, one entry per CDR3 protein. Here the sample spans tens of thousands of distinct CDR3 sequences, under 14% being singletons. This entry is derived from a study of early T cells in non-severe SARS-CoV-2 infection. Study results and limitations: CD4 and private specificities were missed by VDJdb matching, which favored anti-spike CD8 responses.

The clonotype comes from an adult who was a healthcare worker with PCR-confirmed SARS-CoV-2 infection or an uninfected control (not recorded which). Sample: whole blood. The chain uses TRBV5-4 and TRBJ2-1; 8 positions agree with TRBD1. The CDR3 region has the DNA TGTGCCAGCAGTTTGGACAGGGCGGGATACAATGAGCAGTTCTTC. Amino acid sequence: CASSLDRAGYNEQFF.